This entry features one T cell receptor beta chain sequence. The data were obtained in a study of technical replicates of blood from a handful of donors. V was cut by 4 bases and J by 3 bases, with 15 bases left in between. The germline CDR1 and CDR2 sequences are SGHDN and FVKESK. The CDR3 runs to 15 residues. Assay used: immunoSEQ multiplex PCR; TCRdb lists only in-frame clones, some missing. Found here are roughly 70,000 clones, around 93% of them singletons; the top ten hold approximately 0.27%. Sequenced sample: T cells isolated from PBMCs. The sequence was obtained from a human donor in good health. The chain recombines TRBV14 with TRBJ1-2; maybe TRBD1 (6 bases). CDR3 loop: CASSPIPGADYGYTF. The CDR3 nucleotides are TGTGCCAGCAGCCCCATTCCAGGGGCGGACTATGGCTACACCTTC.